This TCR beta chain was identified during a study of post-analysis software for immune sequencing data. The CDR3 covers 16 residues. Deletions cut 3 bases from V and 4 bases from J, with 17 bases between. The study's findings and limits: Same-batch preparations were strongly co-clustered by F measure. Four to six TRBV segments were more frequent in patients than controls; TRBV5-6, TRBV5-1 and TRBV20-1 belonged to this group.

In regard to this clonotype: What it binds is unknown.

Libraries were made from TCR beta cDNA, and they carried unique molecular identifiers. When 1 to 10 million T cells were used, they gave 500,000 or so cDNA molecules. TCRdb passed the PCR reads through MiXCR, listing each CDR3 protein once. The sample lists about 540,000 distinct CDR3 sequences, roughly 34% occurring once. The sequence came from a girl aged 2-17 years with multiple sclerosis. Sequencing was performed on blood. The J gene is TRBJ2-3, the V gene TRBV12-3 or TRBV12-4; unclear D gene. The CDR3 region has the DNA TGTGCCAGCAGTTTCCCGAGCCCTTTGCTTCCAGATACGCAGTATTTT. Encoded protein: CASSFPSPLLPDTQYF.